The clone carrying this TCR beta chain was seen repeatedly, ten times or more. Its cognate antigen is unknown. Little can be read into the size of this beta chain, an off-target read in a library designed for alpha chains. This sample is drawn from a study of spatial heterogeneity in lung cancer. Study overall: More beta-chain than alpha-chain sequences were consistently detected. Matched bulk RNA-seq gave a T cell module score that correlated strongly with tumor-region TCR transcript counts.

Whole-study results and caveats: The estimate shows that only approximately 7% of tumor T cells were covered for alpha and 13% for beta chains. Counts that tracked tumor mutation counts were those of expanded intratumoral alpha and beta TCRs.

From the 5' RACE reads, TCRdb called clonotypes with MiXCR, one entry per CDR3 protein. This table holds about 10,000 distinct CDR3 sequences, 9% to 15% found once. CDR3 length: 16 amino acids. Trimming left V 5 bases short and J 3 bases short, with 17 bases between. Per germline, CDR1 MDHEN and CDR2 SYDVKM. Stated time point: sample taken at primary tumor resection. The 55 to 90 donors had untreated early-stage non-small cell lung cancer. The material was lung tumor tissue, obtained at surgery. The rearrangement uses TRBV28 and TRBJ1-5; D remains unclear. The receptor was derived from a male donor with early-stage non-small cell lung cancer. The CDR3 region is CASSPRDGRNNQPQHF. The CDR3 DNA is TGTGCCAGCAGTCCCCGCGACGGGCGGAACAATCAGCCCCAGCATTTT.